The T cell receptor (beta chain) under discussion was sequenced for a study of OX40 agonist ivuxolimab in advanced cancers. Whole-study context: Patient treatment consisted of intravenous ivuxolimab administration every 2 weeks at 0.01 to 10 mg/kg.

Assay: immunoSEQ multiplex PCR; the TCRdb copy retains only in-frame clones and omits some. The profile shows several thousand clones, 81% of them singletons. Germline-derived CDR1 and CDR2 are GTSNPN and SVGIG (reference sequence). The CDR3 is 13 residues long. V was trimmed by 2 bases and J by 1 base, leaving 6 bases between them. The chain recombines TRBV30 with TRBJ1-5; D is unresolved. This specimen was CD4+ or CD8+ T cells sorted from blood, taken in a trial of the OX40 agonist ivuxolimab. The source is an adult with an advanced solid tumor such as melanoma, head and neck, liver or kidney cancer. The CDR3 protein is CAWSRLSNQPQHF. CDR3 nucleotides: TGTGCCTGGAGTCGGTTAAGCAATCAGCCCCAGCATTTT.